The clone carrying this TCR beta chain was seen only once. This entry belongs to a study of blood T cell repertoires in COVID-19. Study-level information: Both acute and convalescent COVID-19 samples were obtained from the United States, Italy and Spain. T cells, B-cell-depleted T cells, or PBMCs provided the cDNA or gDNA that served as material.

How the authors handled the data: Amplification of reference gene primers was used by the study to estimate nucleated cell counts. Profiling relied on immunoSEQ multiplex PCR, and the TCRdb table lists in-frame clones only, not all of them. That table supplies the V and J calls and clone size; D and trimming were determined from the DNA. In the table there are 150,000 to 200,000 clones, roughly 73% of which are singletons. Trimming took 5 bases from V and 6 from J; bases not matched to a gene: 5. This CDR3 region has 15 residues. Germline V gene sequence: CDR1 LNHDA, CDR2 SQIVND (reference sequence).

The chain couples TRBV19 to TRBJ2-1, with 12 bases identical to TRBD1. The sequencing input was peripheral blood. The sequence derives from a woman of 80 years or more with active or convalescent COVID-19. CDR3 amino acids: CASSLGTGGVNEQFF. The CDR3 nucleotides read TGTGCCAGTAGTCTCGGGACAGGGGGCGTCAATGAGCAGTTCTTC.